This TCR beta chain was obtained from a study of CD8 T cells in ankylosing spondylitis. The study's findings and limits: Those disease-linked clones were CD8+; they were also relatively rare in peripheral blood. Matched ankylosing spondylitis synovial fluid reportedly showed significant enrichment of disease-linked clones. Previously reported in reactive arthritis synovial fluid and blood were some of the motif variants. Typical of ankylosing spondylitis blood, it appeared, was a TCR beta motif of eight highly homologous variants.

Germline V CDR1 and CDR2: LNHNV, YYDKDF (reference sequence). The CDR3 has 13 residues. V was clipped by 4 bases and J by 8 bases, with 12 bases between them. Researchers built TCR beta libraries using quantitative 5'-RACE with molecular barcodes. Each CDR3 protein is one row after TCRdb ran MiXCR on the 5' RACE reads. The data contain 750,000 to 850,000 distinct CDR3 sequences, about 11% of them singletons. This clonotype was counted a single time. Its target is unknown. Material for sequencing was blood, either unsorted or a sorted T cell fraction (not recorded which). The TCR originated in a male donor with ankylosing spondylitis. V is TRBV15 and J is TRBJ2-1; possible D gene TRBD2, 5 bases. Here the CDR3 DNA reads TGTGCCACCAGCATTCAGACTATCGATGAGCAGTTCTTC. Translation: CATSIQTIDEQFF.